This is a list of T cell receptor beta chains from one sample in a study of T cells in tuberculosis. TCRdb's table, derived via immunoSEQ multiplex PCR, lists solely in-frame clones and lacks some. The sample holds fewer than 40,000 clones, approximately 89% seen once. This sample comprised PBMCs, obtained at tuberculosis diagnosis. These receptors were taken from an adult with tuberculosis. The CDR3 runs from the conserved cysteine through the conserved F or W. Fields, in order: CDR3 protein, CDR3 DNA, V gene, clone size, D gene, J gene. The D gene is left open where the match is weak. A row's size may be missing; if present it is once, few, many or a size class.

cdr3_aa: CSSQGAHVGQFF; cdr3_nt: TGCAGCTCTCAGGGGGCCCATGTAGGGCAGTTCTTC; v_call: TRBV29-1; clone_size: NA; d_call: TRBD1; j_call: TRBJ2-1
cdr3_aa: CASSPAQVDSYEQYF; cdr3_nt: TGTGCCAGCAGCCCCGCGCAGGTTGACTCCTACGAGCAGTACTTC; v_call: TRBV11-2; clone_size: NA; d_call: NA; j_call: TRBJ2-7
cdr3_aa: CASSSLAGVTDTQYF; cdr3_nt: TGTGCCAGCAGTTCATTAGCGGGGGTAACAGATACGCAGTATTTT; v_call: TRBV6-1; clone_size: NA; d_call: TRBD2; j_call: TRBJ2-3
cdr3_aa: CASSFGLAGSNTGELFF; cdr3_nt: TGTGCCAGCAGCTTCGGTCTAGCGGGGTCGAACACCGGGGAGCTGTTTTTT; v_call: TRBV11-2; clone_size: once; d_call: TRBD2; j_call: TRBJ2-2
cdr3_aa: CASTDRRGVETQYF; cdr3_nt: TGTGCCTCGACCGACAGGCGGGGGGTAGAGACCCAGTACTTC; v_call: TRBV30; clone_size: NA; d_call: TRBD2; j_call: TRBJ2-5
cdr3_aa: CASSYLTSNTGELFF; cdr3_nt: TGTGCCAGCAGTTACTTGACTTCGAACACCGGGGAGCTGTTTTTT; v_call: TRBV6-6; clone_size: NA; d_call: NA; j_call: TRBJ2-2
cdr3_aa: CASSPSGGQTYEQYF; cdr3_nt: TGTGCCAGCAGTCCGAGCGGGGGCCAAACCTACGAGCAGTACTTC; v_call: TRBV5-6; clone_size: NA; d_call: TRBD2; j_call: TRBJ2-7
cdr3_aa: CASSRGLISGNTIYF; cdr3_nt: TGTGCCAGCAGCCGTGGGCTCATCTCTGGAAACACCATATATTTT; v_call: TRBV7-4; clone_size: NA; d_call: NA; j_call: TRBJ1-3
cdr3_aa: CASGSQGRTNEKLFF; cdr3_nt: TGTGCCAGCGGCTCACAGGGGAGAACTAATGAAAAACTGTTTTTT; v_call: TRBV28; clone_size: NA; d_call: TRBD1; j_call: TRBJ1-4
cdr3_aa: CASSQDYNIPSGGYTF; cdr3_nt: TGCGCCAGCAGCCAAGATTACAACATTCCCTCTGGTGGCTACACCTTC; v_call: TRBV4-3; clone_size: NA; d_call: NA; j_call: TRBJ1-2
cdr3_aa: CASSDSSNNSPLHF; cdr3_nt: TGTGCCAGCAGTGACTCCTCTAATAATTCACCCCTCCACTTT; v_call: TRBV28; clone_size: NA; d_call: NA; j_call: TRBJ1-6
cdr3_aa: CASSPSRTGQYSGYTF; cdr3_nt: TGCGCCAGCAGCCCCTCTCGGACAGGGCAATATAGTGGCTACACCTTC; v_call: TRBV4-3; clone_size: NA; d_call: TRBD1; j_call: TRBJ1-2